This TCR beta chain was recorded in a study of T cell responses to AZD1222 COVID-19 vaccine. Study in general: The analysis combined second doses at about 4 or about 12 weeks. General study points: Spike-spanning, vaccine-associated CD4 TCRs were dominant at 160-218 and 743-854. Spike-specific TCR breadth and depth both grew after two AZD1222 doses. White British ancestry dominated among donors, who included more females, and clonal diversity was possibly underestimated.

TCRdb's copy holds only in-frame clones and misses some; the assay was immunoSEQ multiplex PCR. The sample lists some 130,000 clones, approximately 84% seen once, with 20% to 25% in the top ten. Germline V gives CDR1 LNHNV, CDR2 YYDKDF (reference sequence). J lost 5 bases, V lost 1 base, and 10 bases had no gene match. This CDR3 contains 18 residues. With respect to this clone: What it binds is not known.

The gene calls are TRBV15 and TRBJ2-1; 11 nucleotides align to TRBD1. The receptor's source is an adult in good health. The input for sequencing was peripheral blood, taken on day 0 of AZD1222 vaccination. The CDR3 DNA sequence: TGTGCCACCAGCAGAGCCATAACCGGGACAGGGGGTGACAATGAGCAGTTCTTC. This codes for CATSRAITGTGGDNEQFF.